Below, one TCR beta chain is given with its context. This clonotype was seen at least ten times. Its specific antigen is unknown. No base qualities exist here, and no much larger clone lies one base off it. The CDR3 runs 15 residues from the cysteine to the phenylalanine. Solely the CDR3 DNA is kept, with 45 bases framed from the first base. V lost 4 bases and J lost 4 bases, and the count of bases not matched to a germline gene is 8. The sample originates from a study of blood T cells in healthy people across ages (dated by TCRdb to between 2014 and 2017). Regarding the study in general: In model experiments, roughly one uniquely barcoded TCR beta cDNA molecule per two T cells was captured by template switching. To track age-related changes in TCR beta repertoire diversity, the study relied on deep sequencing normalized with unique cDNA molecular identifiers. Using the same blood draw, the study looked at two additional independent replicas of 1 million unique cDNA reads for two donors, one aged 18 to 30 and the other aged 80 or older. The donors were split into four age groups: young (average 16 years), middle-aged (about 40), aged (62) and long-lived (roughly 86). Study-level results and caveats: Conclusive comparison of naive and antigen-experienced compartments was prevented by the profiling of bulk unsorted PBMCs. Because donor CMV infection status was unknown, age-related changes in expanded clonotypes were potentially confounded. Estimates of total diversity based on one million sequenced T cells were regarded as lower bounds and as underestimates. Observed TCR beta diversity per million T cells fell roughly linearly with age, and a significant reduction was already apparent by age roughly 40. Observed TCR beta diversity correlated strongly with the percentage of naive T cells measured by flow cytometry. Compared with the aged group, the long-lived group had more naive CD4+ T cells, fewer expanded clones and increased TCR diversity, suggesting age selection.

The library was prepared using 5' RACE. This sample was sequenced with an Illumina HiSeq 2500. A second PCR of roughly 7 to 12 cycles was run with a J-beta primer mix and a sample-barcoded 5' primer. A unique molecular identifier was introduced onto each TCR beta cDNA molecule by a template-switch 5' adaptor carrying 12 random nucleotides. At least 2.5 million CDR3-containing paired-end reads were obtained from each sample. First-strand cDNA synthesis was performed from all RNA using the Mint cDNA synthesis kit, with priming by a TRBC-specific oligonucleotide. After uracil-DNA glycosylase treatment, a first 18-cycle PCR used universal primers M1SS and BC2_uni_R on all cDNA. The authors' analysis ran thus. Each sample was normalized by randomly selecting 1 million high-quality reads, each carrying a distinct molecular identifier. Reads sharing molecular identifiers were discarded rather than binned into consensus sequences. MiTCR, run with a Q25 quality threshold and the strictest error-elimination algorithm, handled CDR3 identification, clonotype clustering and error correction. A nonparametric unseen species model with Euler transformation was used to estimate a lower bound on total TCR beta diversity. The public reads were quality trimmed at Q25 with fastp and then assembled into clones with MiXCR by TCRdb, keeping productive beta chains. CDR3 protein sequences are deduplicated, and each keeps its most common genes and DNA. The V and J calls and clone size are TCRdb's, not the authors'. In this sample the table shows about 930,000 distinct CDR3 sequences, almost 30% of which occur a single time. 10% of the sample goes to the ten largest clones.

The donors were under 40 Caucasian individuals from Russia, aged roughly 6 to 95 years, who were systemically healthy. Ten milliliters of peripheral blood were drawn from each donor into EDTA-treated Vacutainer tubes. PBMCs were isolated by Ficoll-Paque density-gradient centrifugation, with at least 7 million obtained per sample. Total RNA, at least 6 micrograms per sample, was extracted from PBMCs with Trizol reagent. The percentages of naive CD45RAhigh/CD27high T cells were determined by flow cytometry on a PBMC aliquot from every donor. The same data also contributed to another study, on T cells of mothers and their children. Drawing on the second study: The donors were nine systemically healthy Caucasian individuals, made up of three mothers and their six children. cDNA synthesis consumed the entire amount of extracted RNA, loaded at approximately 1.6 ug RNA in each 15 ul reaction. In the second PCR, the M1S primer introduced both the sample barcodes and 2-4 random nucleotides. Over 9.5 million TCR beta CDR3 reads were obtained for each mother, and approximately 3.2 million reads were obtained for each child. Thymic selection shapes the output of TCR recombination in a similar way in related and unrelated pairs, and inherited differences have a minor effect. Normalized repertoire overlap was always found to be slightly, but never significantly, higher in related mother-child pairs than in unrelated mother-child pairs. No persistent microchimeric T cell clones were detected, at a sensitivity of approximately 110 clones per million clonotypes. To look for features that set related mother-child pairs apart from unrelated individuals, the researchers ran deep NGS to compare the TCR beta repertoires of mothers and children. On average, the children were approximately 11 +/- 4 years old, while the mothers were about 40 +/- 4 years old. Libraries were sequenced on Illumina HiSeq 2000 with 100+100 nt paired-end reads after adapter ligation with NEBNext reagents. To prevent cross-contamination, the mother and child libraries were prepared one month apart and sequenced in separate runs. For each donor, between about 450,000 and 2,300,000 distinct TCR beta clonotypes were identified. Naive TCR beta clonotypes were estimated from low-frequency clonotypes matched to each donor's FACS-determined naive share, without sorting.

The sequence derives from a woman aged 40-49 years in good health. This chain is built from TRBV12-3 or TRBV12-4 and TRBJ2-7; 9 central bases correspond to TRBD1. Sequenced input: blood. The CDR3 amino acid sequence is: CASSSTHRGPYEQYF. The DNA sequence is given as TGTGCCAGCAGTTCAACTCACAGGGGGCCTTACGAGCAGTACTTC.